These 21 T cell receptor beta chains came from one sample sequenced in a study of cytomegalovirus exposure and HLA in healthy donors. 60 Vbeta and 13 Jbeta primers were used in PCR. The table came from immunoSEQ multiplex PCR; TCRdb's copy has only in-frame clones and leaves some out. The table includes around 250,000 clones, about nine tenths detected once. Material for sequencing was PBMCs. Every receptor here comes from a girl under 10 years old in good health and CMV-seronegative.

This rearrangement joins TRBV4-1 to TRBJ1-2, with 12 bases fitting TRBD1. V trimming: 0 bases; J trimming: 2 bases; junction bases outside the gene matches: 4. The CDR3 loop spans 17 amino acids. CDR1 is MGHRA and CDR2 is YSYEKL in the germline V gene. The CDR3 region has the DNA TGCGCCAGCAGCCAAGATCGGGACAGGGGGCTAAACTATGGCTACACCTTC. Encoded protein: CASSQDRDRGLNYGYTF.

The chain recombines TRBV7-3 with TRBJ2-3; no definite D call. The CDR3 sequence is 13 residues long. Deletions cut 5 bases from V and 6 bases from J, with 12 bases between. The V gene's germline CDR1 is SGHTA and CDR2 FQGTGA. CDR3 sequence (DNA): TGTGCCAGCAGCCCTCCTTCCGAGGATACGCAGTATTTT. This sequence encodes CASSPPSEDTQYF.

The chain joins TRBV21-1 to TRBJ2-1; the table's TRBD2 call for D was not verified on the DNA. TRBV21-1 represents a pseudogene. The CDR3 runs to 17 residues. The CDR3 here is CASSTTHLSGRLNEQFF. CDR3 nucleotide sequence: TGTGCCAGCAGCACAACTCACCTTAGCGGGAGATTGAATGAGCAGTTCTTC.

V and J are TRBV11-2 and TRBJ1-2; D remains ambiguous. There are 14 residues in the CDR3. Germline CDR1 is SGHAT and CDR2 is FQNNGV. Trimming took off 0 bases at V and 4 bases at J, with 9 bases between the two ends. Here the CDR3 reads CASSLDPAGYGYTF. The CDR3 nucleotides are TGTGCCAGCAGCTTAGATCCGGCAGGCTATGGCTACACCTTC. The whole variable domain, remainder taken from reference TRBV11-2 and TRBJ1-2, is EAGVAQSPRYKIIEKRQSVAFWCNPISGHATLYWYQQILGQGPKLLIQFQNNGVVDDSQLPKDRFSAERLKGVDSTLKIQPAKLEDSAVYLCASSLDPAGYGYTFGSGTRLTVV.

The CDR3 DNA reads TGCGCCAGCAGCCTAGCGGGAGACACCTTAGGCGAGCAGTACTTC. Protein sequence: CASSLAGDTLGEQYF. V usage is TRBV4-1 and J usage is TRBJ2-7, with 9 positions matching TRBD2. The germline V gene has CDR1 MGHRA and CDR2 YSYEKL. CDR3 length equals 15 residues. J lost 6 bases, V lost 4 bases, and 10 bases had no gene match.

V and J are TRBV27 and TRBJ2-5; no definite D call. The CDR3 has 13 amino acids. With 3 bases removed from V and 6 bases from J, the gap between germline ends came to 11 bases. Germline V gives CDR1 MNHEY, CDR2 SMNVEV (reference sequence). In DNA form, the CDR3 reads TGTGCCAGCAGTTTGAGCCGCAGGCAGACCCAGTACTTC. It codes for CASSLSRRQTQYF.

The chain links TRBV5-4 to TRBJ2-7, with 7 bases fitting TRBD2. V gave up 4 bases and J gave up 6 bases; unmatched junction bases: 13. Germline V gene sequence: CDR1 SGHNT, CDR2 YYREEE (reference sequence). The CDR3 covers 15 residues. CDR3 nucleotide sequence: TGTGCCAGCAGCGACCAGCTCAGCGGGATGGGCGAGCAGTACTTC. Its protein product is CASSDQLSGMGEQYF.

The chain links TRBV29-1 to TRBJ2-2; 9 nucleotides agree with TRBD2. The V and J ends lost 7 bases and 7 bases, in that order; junction bases with no gene match: 13. The CDR3 loop spans 15 amino acids. The germline V gene has CDR1 SQVTM and CDR2 ANQGSEA. CDR3 DNA: TGCAGCGCTGAGGTGGGCGGGGGGGCCTACGGGGAGCTGTTTTTT. Its protein is CSAEVGGGAYGELFF.

CDR3 in DNA: TGTGCCAGCAGCTTGGAACTAGCGGGGGGCCATTCCTACAATGAGCAGTTCTTC. This translates into CASSLELAGGHSYNEQFF. The genes are TRBV5-6 and TRBJ2-1, with 12 bases identical to TRBD2. CDR1 and CDR2 from the germline V gene are SGHDT and YYEEEE. Trimming removed 0 bases from V and 1 base from J; junction bases left unmatched: 5. The CDR3 has 18 amino acids.

The V gene is TRBV18, the J gene TRBJ1-5; TRBD1 agrees at 8 bases. The V segment lost 6 bases and the J segment 6 bases; nucleotides outside the gene matches: 4. Germline CDR1 is KGHSH and CDR2 is LQKENI. The CDR3 is 13 residues long. CDR3 loop: CASSDRDFQPQHF. CDR3 DNA: TGTGCCAGCTCGGACAGGGACTTTCAGCCCCAGCATTTT.

The chain carries TRBV15 and TRBJ2-1; 8 bases fit TRBD2. The trim removed 6 bases at V and 1 base at J, leaving 8 bases unmatched. The CDR3 runs to 16 residues. Germline CDR1 reads LNHNV; CDR2 reads YYDKDF (reference sequence). CDR3 loop: CATSLVGGGSYNEQFF. CDR3 bases: TGTGCCACCAGTCTGGTTGGCGGGGGGTCCTACAATGAGCAGTTCTTC.

The CDR3: CASSQGLSSGNTIYF. DNA of the CDR3: TGCGCCAGCAGCCAAGGACTAAGCTCTGGAAACACCATATATTTT. V gene TRBV4-1 combines with J gene TRBJ1-3; D is undetermined. The length of the CDR3 is 15 residues. V lost 1 base to trimming and J lost 0 bases, with 7 bases between them. Germline V lookup: CDR1 MGHRA, CDR2 YSYEKL.

The chain carries TRBV28 and TRBJ1-2; 7 bases line up with TRBD1. J gave up 5 bases and V 4 bases, and 10 bases lay outside the gene matches. The CDR3 has 15 residues. Germline V gives CDR1 MDHEN, CDR2 SYDVKM. The CDR3 here is CASSWPDRAPYGYTF. CDR3 sequence (DNA): TGTGCCAGCAGTTGGCCCGACAGGGCTCCTTATGGCTACACCTTC.

CDR3: CASSLVGLSGYEQYF. CDR3 DNA: TGTGCCAGCAGCTTGGTGGGACTCTCTGGGTACGAGCAGTACTTC. The V and J genes are TRBV5-4 and TRBJ2-7, with D perhaps TRBD2 (6 bases). V dropped 0 bases and J dropped 4 bases, with 14 bases sitting between them. CDR1 is SGHNT, CDR2 YYREEE, per germline (reference sequence). This CDR3 region has 15 residues.

In DNA form, the CDR3 reads TGTGCCAGCAGCTTGAGAACGACAGGGGGCGTGGACACTGAAGCTTTCTTT. The encoded protein is CASSLRTTGGVDTEAFF. The rearrangement links TRBV5-6 to TRBJ1-1; 10 nucleotides align to TRBD1. J gave up 3 bases and V 1 base, and 9 bases lay outside the gene matches. The length of the CDR3 is 17 residues. CDR1 is SGHDT and CDR2 is YYEEEE in the germline V gene.

In this sample, this clone turned up once. CDR3 bases: TGTGCCAGCAGCTTATACCGGGACAGGAAGATTTCTAACTATGGCTACACCTTC. Its translation: CASSLYRDRKISNYGYTF. This sequence joins TRBV5-6 and TRBJ1-2; TRBD1 matches at 8 bases. CDR1 and CDR2 (germline): SGHDT, YYEEEE. The CDR3 length is 18 residues. V was pared by 2 bases and J by 0 bases, with 12 bases of the junction left unmatched.

The genes are TRBV10-1 and TRBJ1-3; D ambiguous. Germline V gene lookup returns CDR1 WNHNN and CDR2 SYGVQD (reference sequence). The CDR3 covers 14 residues. V gave up 9 bases and J gave up 0 bases, with 12 bases separating them. CDR3 DNA sequence: TGCGCCAGTTCCGTGGGAGCCTCTGGAAACACCATATATTTT. It codes for CASSVGASGNTIYF.

The chain uses TRBV19 and TRBJ2-7; no clear D gene. V shed 8 bases and J shed 1 base, with 12 bases lying between them. The CDR3 is 13 residues long. Germline V gene sequence: CDR1 LNHDA, CDR2 SQIVND (reference sequence). CDR3 bases: TGTGCCAGTGCCTCAAGAGTTTCCTACGAGCAGTACTTC. Its protein product is CASASRVSYEQYF.

Written as DNA, the CDR3 is TGTGCCAGCAGCCCGGAGGGGAACCTCGGGACGCAGTATTTT. This gives the protein CASSPEGNLGTQYF. V gene TRBV9 combines with J gene TRBJ2-3; TRBD2 might be the D (6 bases). The length of the CDR3 is 14 residues. Trimming stripped 4 bases from V and 9 bases from J, with 18 bases between. In germline, CDR1 is SGDLS, CDR2 YYNGEE.

The CDR3 sequence is CASSLDRDSGANVLTF. The DNA for the CDR3 is TGTGCCAGCAGCCTAGACAGGGACTCTGGGGCCAACGTCCTGACTTTC. The chain combines TRBV27 with TRBJ2-6; 7 bases match TRBD1. V was clipped by 6 bases and J by 0 bases; unmatched bases: 5. The CDR3 contains 16 residues. Germline V gene lookup returns CDR1 MNHEY and CDR2 SMNVEV (reference sequence).

The rearrangement joins TRBV28 to TRBJ1-1; D may be TRBD1 (6 bases). Germline CDR1 reads MDHEN; CDR2 reads SYDVKM. CDR3 length: 17 amino acids. V lost 4 bases, J lost 0 bases, and 18 bases lay in between. As DNA, the CDR3 is TGTGCCAGCAGTTCCGGGTCAGGGGATTGGGTGAACACTGAAGCTTTCTTT. Translated, it gives CASSSGSGDWVNTEAFF.